The 7 T cell receptor beta chains presented below share a single source sample, sequenced in a study of shared clonotypes between healthy human individuals. Produced via immunoSEQ multiplex PCR; TCRdb's table is partial and in-frame only. The repertoire holds some 2,500,000 clones, around 92% seen once, with approximately 0.41% in the top ten. Sequenced material: naive CD4+ T cells from PBMCs. The subset was: CD45RA+ positively selected. The receptors were sampled from a man between 18 and 29 years old in good health. Some clones in this sample may be carry-over from other donors' samples.

This chain connects TRBV7-2 to TRBJ1-5; 7 nucleotides match TRBD1. V shed 1 base and J 3 bases; nucleotides not matched to a gene: 9. The CDR3 totals 17 residues. The germline V gene encodes CDR1 SGHTA and CDR2 FQGNSA. This CDR3 is CASSLVGVRGDNQPQHF. CDR3 DNA: TGTGCCAGCAGCTTAGTCGGGGTCAGGGGGGACAATCAGCCCCAGCATTTT.

The rearrangement links TRBV28 to TRBJ1-2; TRBD1 might be the D (6 bases). The CDR3 length is 13 residues. Deletions cut 6 bases from V and 13 bases from J, with 21 bases between. CDR1 is MDHEN and CDR2 is SYDVKM in the germline V gene. CDR3 in amino acids: CASSPPGGRACTF. The CDR3 DNA follows: TGTGCCAGCAGCCCGCCCGGGGGCCGGGCATGCACCTTC.

The chain has TRBV12-5 and TRBJ1-1, with D hard to call. Germline V gene sequence: CDR1 LGHNT, CDR2 FRNRAP. The CDR3 runs to 15 residues. V was shortened by 7 bases and J by 1 base, with 16 bases between the two germline ends. This chain's CDR3 is CASALRVRSNTEAFF. The CDR3 DNA sequence: TGTGCTAGTGCCCTGAGGGTTCGCTCGAACACTGAAGCTTTCTTT.

The chain carries TRBV28 and TRBJ2-5; D is uncertain. Between the trimmed V and J ends, which lost 7 bases and 5 bases, there was a span of 20 bases. From germline, CDR1 is MDHEN and CDR2 SYDVKM. This CDR3 spans 15 amino acids. The CDR3 coding sequence is TGTGCCAGCAACCCGGCCGGGCCTTCCTTTGAGACCCAGTACTTC. It is translated as CASNPAGPSFETQYF.

V usage is TRBV5-1 and J usage is TRBJ1-2; TRBD1 matches at 7 bases. The CDR3 runs 15 residues. The germline V gene has CDR1 SGHRS and CDR2 YFSETQ. With V trimmed by 4 bases and J by 4 bases, 10 bases remained unmatched. CDR3 sequence: CASSTPQGTAYGYTF. The CDR3, as DNA: TGCGCCAGCAGCACCCCTCAAGGGACAGCCTATGGCTACACCTTC.

The rearrangement uses TRBV28 and TRBJ1-5; perhaps TRBD1 as D (6 bases). Trimming took off 2 bases at V and 6 bases at J, with 11 bases between the two ends. CDR1 and CDR2 (germline): MDHEN, SYDVKM. The CDR3 totals 14 residues. CDR3 region: CASSLGGAIQPQHF. As DNA, the CDR3 is TGTGCCAGCAGTTTAGGGGGGGCTATTCAGCCCCAGCATTTT.

The gene calls are TRBV6-6 and TRBJ1-1; 8 nucleotides align to TRBD1. In germline, CDR1 is MNHNY, CDR2 SVGAGI (reference sequence). The CDR3 is made up of 12 amino acids. The J segment lost 5 bases and the V segment lost 8 bases, leaving 4 bases of the junction unmatched. The CDR3, as DNA: TGTGCCAGCGGACAGGGTGAAACTGAAGCTTTCTTT. It yields the protein CASGQGETEAFF.